The clone carrying this TCR beta chain was observed a few times. What it binds is not known. Sequencing of DNA taken from cultured CD4+ T cells relied on the Oncomine TCR Beta short-read assay. One entry per CDR3 protein results from TCRdb running MiXCR on the PCR reads. The data show around 14,000 distinct CDR3 sequences, with 53% seen just once and about an eighth held by the top ten. Looked up from germline, CDR1 is SNHLY and CDR2 is FYNNEI. This CDR3 has 14 residues. Trimming removed 1 base from V and 7 bases from J; junction bases left unmatched: 0. The data were obtained in a study of vaccination and CD4 T cells after COVID-19. As for the study in general: Six males and four females, two of them Hispanic, were enrolled as convalescents. Two doses of either BNT162b2 or mRNA-1273 vaccine went to participants.

Stated treatment: roughly ten-day PBMC culture with coronavirus spike peptide pools or control peptides (ViraFEST assay). The TCR comes from a human donor who had recovered from COVID-19. Material: CD4+ T cells from blood, cultured in vitro. The chain employs TRBV2 and TRBJ1-4; 10 nucleotides line up with TRBD1. The CDR3 spells CASSEGQGAEKLFF. Here the CDR3 DNA reads TGTGCCAGCAGTGAAGGACAGGGGGCTGAAAAACTGTTTTTT.